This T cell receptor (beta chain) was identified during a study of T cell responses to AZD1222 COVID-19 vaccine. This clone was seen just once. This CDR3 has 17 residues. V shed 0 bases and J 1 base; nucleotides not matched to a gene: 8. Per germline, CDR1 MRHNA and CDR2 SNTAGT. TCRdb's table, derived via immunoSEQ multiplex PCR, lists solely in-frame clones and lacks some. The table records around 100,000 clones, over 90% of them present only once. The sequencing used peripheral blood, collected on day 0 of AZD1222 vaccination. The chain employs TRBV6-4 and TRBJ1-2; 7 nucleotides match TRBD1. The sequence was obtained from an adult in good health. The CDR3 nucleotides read TGTGCCAGCAGTGACTCTTTTGGGACAGAATTTAACTATGGCTACACCTTC. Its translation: CASSDSFGTEFNYGYTF.